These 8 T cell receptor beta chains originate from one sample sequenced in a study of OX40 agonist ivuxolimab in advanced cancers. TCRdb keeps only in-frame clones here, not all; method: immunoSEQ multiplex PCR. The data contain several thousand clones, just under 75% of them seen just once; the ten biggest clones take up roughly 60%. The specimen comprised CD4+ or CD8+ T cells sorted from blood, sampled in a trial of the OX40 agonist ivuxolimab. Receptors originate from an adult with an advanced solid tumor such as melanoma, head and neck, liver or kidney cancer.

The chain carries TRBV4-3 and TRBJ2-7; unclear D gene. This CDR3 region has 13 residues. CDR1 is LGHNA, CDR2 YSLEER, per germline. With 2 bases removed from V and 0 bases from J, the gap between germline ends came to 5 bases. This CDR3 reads CASSQHGSYEQYF. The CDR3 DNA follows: TGCGCCAGCAGCCAACACGGCTCCTACGAGCAGTACTTC.

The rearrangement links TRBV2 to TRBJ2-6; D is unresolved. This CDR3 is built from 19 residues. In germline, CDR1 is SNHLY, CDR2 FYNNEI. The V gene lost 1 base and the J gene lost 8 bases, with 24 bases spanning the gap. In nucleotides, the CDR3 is TGTGCCAGCAGTGAAGTGGCATCGGAGCTATTCTTTAAGTCCAACGTCCTGACTTTC. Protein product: CASSEVASELFFKSNVLTF. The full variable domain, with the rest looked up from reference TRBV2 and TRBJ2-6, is EPEVTQTPSHQVTQMGQEVILRCVPISNHLYFYWYRQILGQKVEFLVSFYNNEISEKSEIFDDQFSVERPDGSNFTLKIRSTKLEDSAMYFCASSEVASELFFKSNVLTFGAGSRLTVL.

This chain's CDR3 is CASSHEELAGTYEQYF. Written as DNA, the CDR3 is TGCGCCAGCAGCCATGAAGAACTAGCGGGAACCTACGAGCAGTACTTC. The chain joins TRBV4-3 to TRBJ2-7; TRBD2 agrees at 10 bases. Per germline, CDR1 LGHNA and CDR2 YSLEER. J was trimmed by 2 bases and V by 3 bases; bases with no gene match: 7. The length of the CDR3 is 16 residues.

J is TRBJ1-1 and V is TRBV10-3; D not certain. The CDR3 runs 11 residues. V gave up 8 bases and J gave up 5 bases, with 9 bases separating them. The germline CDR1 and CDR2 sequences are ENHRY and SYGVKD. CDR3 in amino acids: CAIEDGTEAFF. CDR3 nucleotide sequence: TGTGCCATCGAGGATGGGACTGAAGCTTTCTTT.

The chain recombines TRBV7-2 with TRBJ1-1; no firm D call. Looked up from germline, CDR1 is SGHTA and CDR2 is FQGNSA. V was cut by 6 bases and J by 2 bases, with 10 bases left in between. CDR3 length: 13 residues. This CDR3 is CASSPTSNTEAFF. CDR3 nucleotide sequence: TGTGCCAGCAGTCCGACGTCTAACACTGAAGCTTTCTTT.

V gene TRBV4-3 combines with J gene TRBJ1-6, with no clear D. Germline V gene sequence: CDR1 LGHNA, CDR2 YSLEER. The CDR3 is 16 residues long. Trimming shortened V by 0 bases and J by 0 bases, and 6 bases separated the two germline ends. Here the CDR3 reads CASSQERSSYNSPLHF. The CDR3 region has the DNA TGCGCCAGCAGCCAAGAGAGGAGCTCCTATAATTCACCCCTCCACTTT.

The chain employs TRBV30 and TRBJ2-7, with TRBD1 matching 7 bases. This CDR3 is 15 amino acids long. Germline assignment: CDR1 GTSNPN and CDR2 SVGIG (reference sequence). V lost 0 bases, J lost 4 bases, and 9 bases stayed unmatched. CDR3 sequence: CAWSVMVGQPYEQYF. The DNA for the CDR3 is TGTGCCTGGAGTGTCATGGTGGGACAGCCTTACGAGCAGTACTTC.

The CDR3 loop reads CASSPVESNTEAFF. CDR3 nucleotide sequence: TGTGCCAGCAGCCCAGTGGAGAGTAACACTGAAGCTTTCTTT. This chain uses TRBV7-9 with TRBJ1-1; D is unresolved. The CDR3 extends over 14 amino acids. Germline CDR1 SEHNR, CDR2 FQNEAQ (reference sequence). V lost 5 bases, J lost 2 bases, and 12 bases lay in between.